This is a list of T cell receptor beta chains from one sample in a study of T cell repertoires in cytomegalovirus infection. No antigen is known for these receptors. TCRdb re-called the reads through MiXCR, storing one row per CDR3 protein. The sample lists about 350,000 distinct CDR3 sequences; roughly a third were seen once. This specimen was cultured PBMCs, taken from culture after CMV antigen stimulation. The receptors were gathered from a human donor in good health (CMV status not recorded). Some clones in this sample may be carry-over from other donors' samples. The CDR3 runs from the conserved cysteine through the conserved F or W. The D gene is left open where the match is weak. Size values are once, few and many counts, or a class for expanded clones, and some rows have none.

CDR3 protein: CASSSAGTGGSYEQYF
CDR3 DNA: TGTGCCAGCAGCTCGGCCGGGACAGGGGGCTCTTACGAGCAGTACTTC
J gene: TRBJ2-7
D gene: TRBD1
clone size: .
V gene: TRBV7-6

CDR3 protein: CASTGGRAAGTGELFF
CDR3 DNA: TGTGCCAGCACTGGCGGGAGGGCCGCGGGCACCGGGGAGCTGTTTTTT
J gene: TRBJ2-2
D gene: TRBD2
clone size: .
V gene: TRBV2

CDR3 protein: CSATGTGTYEQYF
CDR3 DNA: TGCAGTGCTACCGGGACAGGGACCTACGAGCAGTACTTC
J gene: TRBJ2-7
D gene: TRBD1
clone size: few
V gene: TRBV20-1

CDR3 protein: CASSLKSFSYNEQFF
CDR3 DNA: TGTGCCAGCAGCTTGAAGTCCTTCTCCTACAATGAGCAGTTCTTC
J gene: TRBJ2-1
D gene: .
clone size: many
V gene: TRBV7-2

CDR3 protein: CASSYRPDLEAFF
CDR3 DNA: TGTGCCAGCAGTTACCGCCCCGACTTAGAAGCTTTCTTT
J gene: TRBJ1-1
D gene: .
clone size: .
V gene: TRBV6-6

CDR3 protein: CASTTSGSSVEQFF
CDR3 DNA: TGTGCCAGTACAACTAGCGGGAGCTCAGTTGAGCAGTTCTTC
J gene: TRBJ2-1
D gene: TRBD2
clone size: few
V gene: TRBV6-5

CDR3 protein: CASSPSGTSGYEQYF
CDR3 DNA: TGCGCCAGCAGCCCATCCGGGACTAGCGGTTACGAGCAGTACTTC
J gene: TRBJ2-7
D gene: TRBD2
clone size: few
V gene: TRBV4-1

CDR3 protein: CSVEGYGYTF
CDR3 DNA: TGCAGCGTCGAAGGCTATGGCTACACCTTC
J gene: TRBJ1-2
D gene: .
clone size: .
V gene: TRBV29-1

CDR3 protein: CASSLALGSDEQYF
CDR3 DNA: TGTGCCAGCAGCTTAGCGTTGGGTTCGGACGAGCAGTACTTC
J gene: TRBJ2-7
D gene: .
clone size: .
V gene: TRBV7-2

CDR3 protein: CASRPDSRRDTQYF
CDR3 DNA: TGTGCCAGCAGGCCGGATAGCCGGAGAGATACGCAGTATTTT
J gene: TRBJ2-3
D gene: .
clone size: few
V gene: TRBV12-3/TRBV12-4

CDR3 protein: CASSLNRGPQHF
CDR3 DNA: TGTGCCAGCAGCTTAAATCGCGGGCCCCAGCATTTT
J gene: TRBJ1-5
D gene: .
clone size: few
V gene: TRBV7-2

CDR3 protein: CASSPYRGGGTDTQYF
CDR3 DNA: TGTGCCAGCAGCCCCTACCGAGGGGGGGGCACAGATACGCAGTATTTT
J gene: TRBJ2-3
D gene: .
clone size: .
V gene: TRBV7-2

CDR3 protein: CASSLAGPSEQFF
CDR3 DNA: TGTGCCAGCAGCTTAGCAGGGCCCAGTGAGCAGTTCTTC
J gene: TRBJ2-1
D gene: .
clone size: .
V gene: TRBV7-2

CDR3 protein: CASSSGLAGGGETQYF
CDR3 DNA: TGTGCCAGCAGCTCCGGACTAGCGGGAGGAGGGGAGACCCAGTACTTC
J gene: TRBJ2-5
D gene: TRBD2
clone size: many
V gene: TRBV7-2

CDR3 protein: CASSPQTDTEAFF
CDR3 DNA: TGTGCCAGCTCCCCGCAAACGGACACTGAAGCTTTCTTT
J gene: TRBJ1-1
D gene: .
clone size: .
V gene: TRBV18

CDR3 protein: CASSLWLGEKLFF
CDR3 DNA: TGTGCCAGCAGTTTATGGCTGGGTGAAAAACTGTTTTTT
J gene: TRBJ1-4
D gene: .
clone size: .
V gene: TRBV27

CDR3 protein: CASSFGGVGKNIQYF
CDR3 DNA: TGTGCCAGCAGTTTCGGGGGAGTGGGCAAAAACATTCAGTACTTC
J gene: TRBJ2-4
D gene: .
clone size: once
V gene: TRBV12-3/TRBV12-4

CDR3 protein: CASSFVARLGGGNTGELFF
CDR3 DNA: TGTGCCAGCAGTTTTGTTGCGCGTTTAGGGGGGGGAAACACCGGGGAGCTGTTTTTT
J gene: TRBJ2-2
D gene: .
clone size: few
V gene: TRBV12-3/TRBV12-4

CDR3 protein: CASSLRTGDTGELFF
CDR3 DNA: TGTGCCAGCAGCTTGAGGACAGGGGACACCGGGGAGCTGTTTTTT
J gene: TRBJ2-2
D gene: TRBD1
clone size: few
V gene: TRBV7-2

CDR3 protein: CASSLAQGNTEAFF
CDR3 DNA: TGTGCCAGCAGCTTAGCACAGGGGAACACTGAAGCTTTCTTT
J gene: TRBJ1-1
D gene: .
clone size: .
V gene: TRBV11-1

CDR3 protein: CASSQDGLAEETQYF
CDR3 DNA: TGTGCCAGCAGCCAAGATGGACTAGCGGAAGAGACCCAGTACTTC
J gene: TRBJ2-5
D gene: TRBD2
clone size: .
V gene: TRBV3-1

CDR3 protein: CASSYTRGYSYEQYF
CDR3 DNA: TGTGCCAGCAGCTATACCCGCGGTTACTCCTACGAGCAGTACTTC
J gene: TRBJ2-7
D gene: .
clone size: many
V gene: TRBV7-2

CDR3 protein: CASSLVGRGSYEQYF
CDR3 DNA: TGTGCCAGCAGCTTAGTGGGCAGGGGATCCTACGAGCAGTACTTC
J gene: TRBJ2-7
D gene: .
clone size: many
V gene: TRBV7-2

CDR3 protein: CASSYSRAGGWGYTF
CDR3 DNA: TGTGCCAGCAGTTACTCGAGGGCAGGGGGCTGGGGCTACACCTTC
J gene: TRBJ1-2
D gene: TRBD1
clone size: .
V gene: TRBV6-5

CDR3 protein: CASSRDRGTEQYF
CDR3 DNA: TGTGCCAGCAGCAGGGACAGGGGTACAGAGCAGTACTTC
J gene: TRBJ2-7
D gene: TRBD1
clone size: .
V gene: TRBV7-2

CDR3 protein: CSVEEVHEQFF
CDR3 DNA: TGCAGCGTTGAAGAGGTCCATGAGCAGTTCTTC
J gene: TRBJ2-1
D gene: .
clone size: .
V gene: TRBV29-1

CDR3 protein: CASSPIGWGRMNTEAFF
CDR3 DNA: TGTGCCAGCAGCCCTATTGGGTGGGGACGGATGAACACTGAAGCTTTCTTT
J gene: TRBJ1-1
D gene: .
clone size: few
V gene: TRBV7-6

CDR3 protein: CASSEYLQAFF
CDR3 DNA: TGTGCCAGTAGTGAGTACTTACAAGCTTTCTTT
J gene: TRBJ1-1
D gene: .
clone size: .
V gene: TRBV19

CDR3 protein: CAWSDILTEAFF
CDR3 DNA: TGTGCCTGGAGTGACATACTCACTGAAGCTTTCTTT
J gene: TRBJ1-1
D gene: .
clone size: many
V gene: TRBV30

CDR3 protein: CASPTGNQPQHF
CDR3 DNA: TGTGCCAGCCCCACCGGGAATCAGCCCCAGCATTTT
J gene: TRBJ1-5
D gene: .
clone size: .
V gene: TRBV28

CDR3 protein: CASRPDRASNEQFF
CDR3 DNA: TGTGCCAGCAGGCCAGACAGGGCTAGTAATGAGCAGTTCTTC
J gene: TRBJ2-1
D gene: TRBD1
clone size: .
V gene: TRBV7-9

CDR3 protein: CASSSLGGPGNTIYF
CDR3 DNA: TGTGCCAGTAGTAGTCTTGGAGGGCCAGGAAACACCATATATTTT
J gene: TRBJ1-3
D gene: .
clone size: few
V gene: TRBV19

CDR3 protein: CASSLGGTAGNTIYF
CDR3 DNA: TGTGCCAGCAGTTTGGGGGGAACCGCTGGAAACACCATATATTTT
J gene: TRBJ1-3
D gene: .
clone size: many
V gene: TRBV28

CDR3 protein: CASLLQGLESNQPQHF
CDR3 DNA: TGTGCCAGCCTCCTACAGGGTTTAGAGTCAAATCAGCCCCAGCATTTT
J gene: TRBJ1-5
D gene: .
clone size: .
V gene: TRBV19

CDR3 protein: CSASTVGYGYTF
CDR3 DNA: TGCAGTGCTAGCACAGTAGGCTATGGCTACACCTTC
J gene: TRBJ1-2
D gene: .
clone size: .
V gene: TRBV20-1

CDR3 protein: CASRLRTGSNEKLFF
CDR3 DNA: TGTGCCAGCAGACTCAGGACAGGTTCTAATGAAAAACTGTTTTTT
J gene: TRBJ1-4
D gene: TRBD1
clone size: many
V gene: TRBV12-3/TRBV12-4

CDR3 protein: CASSLYTGEAGNTIYF
CDR3 DNA: TGTGCCAGCAGTTTATATACAGGGGAGGCTGGAAACACCATATATTTT
J gene: TRBJ1-3
D gene: TRBD1
clone size: .
V gene: TRBV28

CDR3 protein: CASSLDGVSLNGYTF
CDR3 DNA: TGTGCCAGCAGCTTAGATGGGGTTTCCTTGAATGGCTACACCTTC
J gene: TRBJ1-2
D gene: .
clone size: few
V gene: TRBV7-2

CDR3 protein: CASSQGGGLGEQYF
CDR3 DNA: TGTGCCAGCAGTCAGGGCGGAGGGTTGGGCGAGCAGTACTTC
J gene: TRBJ2-7
D gene: .
clone size: few
V gene: TRBV7-2

CDR3 protein: CASRLNRGAYNEQFF
CDR3 DNA: TGTGCCAGCCGACTTAACAGGGGTGCCTACAATGAGCAGTTCTTC
J gene: TRBJ2-1
D gene: TRBD1
clone size: .
V gene: TRBV12-3/TRBV12-4

CDR3 protein: CASRQGGASYNEQFF
CDR3 DNA: TGCGCCAGCCGCCAAGGGGGTGCCTCCTACAATGAGCAGTTCTTC
J gene: TRBJ2-1
D gene: .
clone size: .
V gene: TRBV5-1

CDR3 protein: CASSFNRGSYNEQFF
CDR3 DNA: TGTGCCAGCAGCTTCAACCGGGGCTCCTACAATGAGCAGTTCTTC
J gene: TRBJ2-1
D gene: .
clone size: .
V gene: TRBV5-4

CDR3 protein: CASSDRTVRSYNEQFF
CDR3 DNA: TGTGCCAGCAGTGACAGGACGGTCCGTTCCTACAATGAGCAGTTCTTC
J gene: TRBJ2-1
D gene: .
clone size: .
V gene: TRBV6-6

CDR3 protein: CASSTRDSYRTQYF
CDR3 DNA: TGTGCCAGCAGTACCCGGGACAGCTACCGGACCCAGTACTTC
J gene: TRBJ2-5
D gene: TRBD1
clone size: .
V gene: TRBV12-3/TRBV12-4

CDR3 protein: CASSPIQTASSYNSPLHF
CDR3 DNA: TGTGCCAGCAGTCCCATACAGACAGCGAGCTCCTATAATTCACCCCTCCACTTT
J gene: TRBJ1-6
D gene: .
clone size: few
V gene: TRBV6-1

CDR3 protein: CASSRGLGNEQFF
CDR3 DNA: TGTGCCAGCTCCAGGGGGCTGGGCAATGAGCAGTTCTTC
J gene: TRBJ2-1
D gene: TRBD1
clone size: few
V gene: TRBV6-5

CDR3 protein: CASSLDEQYF
CDR3 DNA: TGTGCCAGCAGTTTAGACGAGCAGTACTTC
J gene: TRBJ2-7
D gene: .
clone size: .
V gene: TRBV12-3/TRBV12-4

CDR3 protein: CASTPRMGNIQYF
CDR3 DNA: TGTGCCAGCACCCCCCGAATGGGAAACATTCAGTACTTC
J gene: TRBJ2-4
D gene: .
clone size: few
V gene: TRBV6-2/TRBV6-3

CDR3 protein: CASSLVGTGTGTSEQFF
CDR3 DNA: TGCGCCAGCAGCTTGGTGGGGACAGGGACGGGTACATCCGAGCAGTTCTTC
J gene: TRBJ2-1
D gene: TRBD1
clone size: .
V gene: TRBV5-1

CDR3 protein: CASSLDSGLADGFF
CDR3 DNA: TGTGCCAGCAGCTTAGATAGCGGACTAGCGGATGGATTCTTC
J gene: TRBJ2-1
D gene: TRBD2
clone size: many
V gene: TRBV7-2

CDR3 protein: CASSSFWAMKTNNEQFF
CDR3 DNA: TGTGCCAGCAGTTCCTTTTGGGCCATGAAGACTAACAATGAGCAGTTCTTC
J gene: TRBJ2-1
D gene: .
clone size: .
V gene: TRBV12-3/TRBV12-4

CDR3 protein: CASSMGQGAGYGYTF
CDR3 DNA: TGTGCCAGCAGTATGGGACAGGGGGCTGGCTATGGCTACACCTTC
J gene: TRBJ1-2
D gene: TRBD1
clone size: few
V gene: TRBV12-3/TRBV12-4

CDR3 protein: CASSHLQTGKNYGYTF
CDR3 DNA: TGTGCCAGCAGCCACCTCCAGACAGGAAAAAACTATGGCTACACCTTC
J gene: TRBJ1-2
D gene: .
clone size: .
V gene: TRBV28